The sequence of this TCR beta chain was determined in a study of T cells in Graves' hyperthyroidism and ophthalmopathy. Researchers took RNA transcripts and amplified the TCR beta CDR3 regions from them. The HTBI primer set drove a first-round RT-PCR of the TCR CDR3. One entry per CDR3 protein results from TCRdb running MiXCR on the multiplex PCR reads. The sample consists of some 150,000 distinct CDR3 sequences, 22% of them appearing once. Patients aged 18 to 65 had newly diagnosed hyperthyroidism that had lasted under 2 months. Germline CDR1 reads SQVTM; CDR2 reads ANQGSEA. This CDR3 has 14 amino acids. V was shortened by 3 bases and J by 5 bases, with 14 bases between the two germline ends. This clonotype was counted ten times or more.

Material: blood. The V gene is TRBV29-1, the J gene TRBJ1-3; D gene unclear. The clonotype comes from a woman in her forties or fifties with Graves' hyperthyroidism that later progressed to Graves' ophthalmopathy. CDR3 nucleotide sequence: TGCAGCGTTGACGAAAATGGCCAGAGAAACACCATATATTTT. This translates into CSVDENGQRNTIYF.